The clone carrying this TCR beta chain has ten or more counts. What it recognizes is unknown. The use of a sample-barcoded 5' primer and a J-beta primer mix characterized a second PCR of about 6 to 12 cycles. TCRdb reanalysed the 5' RACE reads using MiXCR and keeps one entry per CDR3 protein. The sample yields around 1,500,000 distinct CDR3 sequences, roughly 30% seen once. The entry originates in a study of blood T cells in healthy people across ages. Study conclusions and caveats: Age showed a roughly linear inverse relationship with TCR beta diversity per million T cells.

CDR3 length: 15 residues. V lost 4 bases and J lost 9; bases outside the gene matches: 11. Per the germline V gene, CDR1 is SGHRS and CDR2 is YFSETQ. The sequence derives from a woman aged 25 to 45 in good health. The sample comprised blood. The rearrangement joins TRBV5-1 to TRBJ2-1, with 9 positions matching TRBD2. DNA of the CDR3: TGCGCCAGCAGCCCTGGCGGGAGGGCCGACGGTGAGCAGTTCTTC. Its translation: CASSPGGRADGEQFF.